Here is one T cell receptor beta chain with its context. The target antigen is unknown. The record originates from a study of cytomegalovirus exposure and HLA in healthy donors. Study-level results: In a later analysis, TCR beta V- and J-gene trimming showed a link to a missense DCLRE1C variant. The majority of CMV-associated TCR beta chains were reported as apparently HLA-restricted in a later analysis.

V was shortened by 0 bases and J by 5 bases, with 12 bases between the two germline ends. Looked up from germline, CDR1 is SGHTS and CDR2 is YDEGEE. There are 15 residues in the CDR3. PCR employed 60 Vbeta and 13 Jbeta primers. The table came from immunoSEQ multiplex PCR; TCRdb's copy has only in-frame clones and leaves some out. The sample lists some 140,000 clones, approximately 70% occurring once. The clonotype was recovered from a human donor in good health. Sequencing used PBMCs. The rearrangement uses TRBV5-8 and TRBJ2-1, with D possibly being TRBD2 (6 bases). The CDR3 protein is CASSLGLGVNNEQFF. The CDR3 DNA follows: TGTGCCAGCAGCTTGGGACTAGGGGTGAACAATGAGCAGTTCTTC.